Each of the 8 T cell receptor beta chains below was sequenced from the same sample in a study of blood T cell repertoires in COVID-19. Measured with immunoSEQ multiplex PCR; TCRdb has only the in-frame clones, and not every one. The table records 220,000 or so clones, about nine tenths of them present only once. What was sequenced was peripheral blood. Receptors were obtained from a man aged 55 to 70 who had recovered from COVID-19.

The chain links TRBV10-3 to TRBJ1-3, with D possibly TRBD1 on 5 matching bases. The CDR3 is 16 residues long. Germline CDR1 is ENHRY and CDR2 is SYGVKD. Trimming left V 0 bases short and J 3 bases short, with 12 bases between. CDR3 in amino acids: CAISESKGKDGNTIYF. The CDR3 DNA follows: TGTGCCATCAGTGAGTCGAAGGGGAAGGATGGAAACACCATATATTTT.

This clone was detected only a few times. The V and J genes are TRBV29-1 and TRBJ1-5; the D is unclear. This CDR3 region has 14 residues. V gave up 4 bases and J gave up 2 bases, with 12 bases separating them. Germline V lookup: CDR1 SQVTM, CDR2 ANQGSEA. CDR3 in DNA: TGCAGCGTTGCAGGCACCGGGGGCAATCAGCCCCAGCATTTT. Amino acid sequence: CSVAGTGGNQPQHF. Full variable domain (missing parts from reference TRBV29-1 and TRBJ1-5): SAVISQKPSRDICQRGTSLTIQCQVDSQVTMMFWYRQQPGQSLTLIATANQGSEATYESGFVIDKFPISRPNLTFSTLTVSNMSPEDSSIYLCSVAGTGGNQPQHFGDGTRLSIL.

J is TRBJ1-1 and V is TRBV19; D possibly corresponds to TRBD1 (6 bases). The CDR3 has 15 residues. The germline V and J ends were trimmed by 3 bases and 3 bases, with 14 bases remaining between them. Germline CDR1 reads LNHDA; CDR2 reads SQIVND (reference sequence). The CDR3 loop is CASSMPGGQDTEAFF. The CDR3 bases are TGTGCCAGTAGTATGCCGGGGGGGCAGGACACTGAAGCTTTCTTT.

This CDR3 reads CASSNYEQYF. The CDR3 coding sequence is TGTGCCAGCAGCAACTACGAGCAGTACTTC. The chain employs TRBV2 and TRBJ2-7, with unresolved D. CDR1 is SNHLY, CDR2 FYNNEI, per germline. Trimming took 6 bases from V and 3 from J, leaving 3 bases between them. The CDR3 runs to 10 residues.

A few counts support this clone. V usage is TRBV5-6 and J usage is TRBJ2-7; the match to TRBD2 covers 7 bases. With V trimmed by 0 bases and J by 7 bases, 7 bases remained unmatched. In germline, CDR1 is SGHDT, CDR2 YYEEEE. This CDR3 has 14 residues. DNA of the CDR3: TGTGCCAGCAGCTTGGGGCGGGGGACGGGGGAGCAGTACTTC. This gives the protein CASSLGRGTGEQYF.

The CDR3 nucleotides read TGTGCCAGCAGTTACTCGGTCTGGGCAACTGAAGCTTTCTTT. It yields the protein CASSYSVWATEAFF. V usage is TRBV6-5 and J usage is TRBJ1-1; D is unresolved. Germline values: CDR1 MNHEY, CDR2 SVGAGI. Trimming pared 0 bases from V and 5 bases from J, leaving 10 bases between. This CDR3 contains 14 residues.

The chain employs TRBV2 and TRBJ1-2; tentatively, D is TRBD1 (5 bases). The V gene's germline CDR1 is SNHLY and CDR2 FYNNEI. This CDR3 comprises 15 residues. Trimming removed 5 bases from V and 4 bases from J, with 17 bases in between. Written as DNA, the CDR3 is TGTGCCAGCAGTCCAGGGCGATCATTCACCTATGGCTACACCTTC. The encoded protein is CASSPGRSFTYGYTF.

This chain links TRBV11-2 with TRBJ2-3, with 12 nucleotides matching TRBD2. This CDR3 is built from 16 residues. Trimming cost V 1 base and J 6 bases; bases outside gene matches: 5. Germline loops: CDR1 SGHAT, CDR2 FQNNGV. CDR3 sequence (DNA): TGTGCCAGCAGCTTAGTTCTAGCGGGAGGGGGGGATACGCAGTATTTT. The encoded protein is CASSLVLAGGGDTQYF.